This paragraph covers one T cell receptor (beta chain) sequence. Its matching antigen is unknown. The assay was immunoSEQ multiplex PCR, and TCRdb's table has in-frame clones only and misses some. Counted here are roughly 100,000 clones, approximately 89% occurring once; the ten biggest clones make up over 15%. This sample is drawn from a study of PD-1 blockade in classical Hodgkin lymphoma. Study results and limitations: CD4+ TCR diversity, unlike CD8+, climbed significantly by C4D1. With respect to the repertoire differences, their causes, possibly disease activity or prior therapy, remain undefined. For complete responders, baseline diversity was comparable to that of newly diagnosed patients. Newly diagnosed patients were reported to exhibit reduced baseline TCR diversity relative to healthy donors.

As for time point: cycle 4 day 1 (C4D1), after more than 5 weeks of nivolumab. Relapses following autologous stem cell transplantation were seen in all patients, with brentuximab vedotin exposure varying. The CDR3 contains 17 residues. CDR1 LGHNA and CDR2 YNFKEQ come from the germline V gene. With 4 bases clipped from V and 3 bases from J, the junction kept 10 bases outside the gene matches. The source material was peripheral blood mononuclear cells (PBMCs), sampled before the fourth cycle of nivolumab. The origin of this receptor is a human donor with classical Hodgkin lymphoma. The V and J genes are TRBV4-2 and TRBJ1-4, with 8 bases aligning to TRBD1. The CDR3 protein is CASSPETGEAPNEKLFF. The CDR3 DNA is TGTGCCAGCAGCCCAGAGACAGGGGAAGCACCTAATGAAAAACTGTTTTTT.